This T cell receptor beta chain was captured by sequencing in a study of blood T cell repertoires in COVID-19. The repertoire was sequenced with immunoSEQ multiplex PCR; TCRdb's copy has only in-frame clones and lacks some. The profile shows under 350,000 clones, around four fifths of them singletons. The CDR3 totals 12 residues. V gave up 6 bases and J gave up 3 bases, with 6 bases separating them. Sequencing used peripheral blood. The chain combines TRBV12-3 or TRBV12-4 with TRBJ1-5; D gene ambiguous. This receptor was identified in a man in his sixties who had recovered from COVID-19. The CDR3 DNA sequence: TGTGCCAGCAGGGAGGACAATCAGCCCCAGCATTTT. It translates to CASREDNQPQHF.